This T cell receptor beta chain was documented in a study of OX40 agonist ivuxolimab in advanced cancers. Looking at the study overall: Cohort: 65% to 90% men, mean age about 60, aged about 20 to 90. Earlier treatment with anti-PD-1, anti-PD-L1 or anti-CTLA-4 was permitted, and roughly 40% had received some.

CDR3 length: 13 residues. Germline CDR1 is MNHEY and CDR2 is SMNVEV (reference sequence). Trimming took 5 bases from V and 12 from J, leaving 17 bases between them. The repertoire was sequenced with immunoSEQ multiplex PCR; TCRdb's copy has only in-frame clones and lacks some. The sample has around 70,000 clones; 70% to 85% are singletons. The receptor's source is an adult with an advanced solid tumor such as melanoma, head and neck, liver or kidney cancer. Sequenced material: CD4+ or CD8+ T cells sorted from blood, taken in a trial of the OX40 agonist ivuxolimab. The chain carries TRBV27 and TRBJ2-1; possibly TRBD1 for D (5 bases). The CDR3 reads CASSPSRVLAQFF. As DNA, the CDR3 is TGTGCCAGCAGTCCATCCAGGGTTTTAGCGCAGTTCTTC.